The entry below gives a single TCR beta chain sequence along with its context. Its target is not known. Method: immunoSEQ multiplex PCR; TCRdb's copy keeps in-frame clones and lacks some. The top ten clones hold 4.8% of a sample with about 110,000 clones, roughly 85% of them seen once. This specimen comes from a study of T cell responses to AZD1222 COVID-19 vaccine. CDR3 length: 15 residues. Trimming shortened V by 3 bases and J by 6 bases, and 12 bases separated the two germline ends. Germline V gene data show CDR1 as LNHDA and CDR2 as SQIVND (reference sequence). Study results and limitations: Sampling that yielded the repertoires occurred only after the peak T cell response. Receipt of two AZD1222 doses was followed by a rise in Spike-specific TCR breadth and depth. At study baseline, merely more than 5 AZD1222 recipients were seropositive.

The sequences come from peripheral blood, collected 28 days after the second AZD1222 dose. The TCR was taken from an adult who received the AZD1222 COVID-19 vaccine. The chain is built from TRBV19 and TRBJ1-6; no reliable D call. This CDR3 reads CASSIGKGINSPLHF. The CDR3 DNA reads TGTGCCAGTAGTATTGGCAAGGGAATTAATTCACCCCTCCACTTT.